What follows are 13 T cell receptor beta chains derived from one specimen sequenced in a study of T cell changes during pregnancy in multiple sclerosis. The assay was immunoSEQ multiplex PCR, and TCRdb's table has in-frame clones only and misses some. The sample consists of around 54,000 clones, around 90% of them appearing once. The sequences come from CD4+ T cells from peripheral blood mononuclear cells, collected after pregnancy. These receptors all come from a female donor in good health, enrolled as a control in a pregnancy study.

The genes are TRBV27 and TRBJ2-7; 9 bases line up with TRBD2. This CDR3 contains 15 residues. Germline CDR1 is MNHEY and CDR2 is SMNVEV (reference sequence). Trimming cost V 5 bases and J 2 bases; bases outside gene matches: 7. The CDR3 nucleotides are TGTGCCAGCAGTATAGCCGGGACTAGCCCCTACGAGCAGTACTTC. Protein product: CASSIAGTSPYEQYF.

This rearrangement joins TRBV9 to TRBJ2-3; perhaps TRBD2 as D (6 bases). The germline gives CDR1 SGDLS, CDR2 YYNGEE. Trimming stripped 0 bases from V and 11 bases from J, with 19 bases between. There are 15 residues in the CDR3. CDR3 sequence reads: CASSVGWGVLKEQYF. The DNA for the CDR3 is TGTGCCAGCAGCGTAGGATGGGGGGTTCTCAAAGAGCAGTATTTT.

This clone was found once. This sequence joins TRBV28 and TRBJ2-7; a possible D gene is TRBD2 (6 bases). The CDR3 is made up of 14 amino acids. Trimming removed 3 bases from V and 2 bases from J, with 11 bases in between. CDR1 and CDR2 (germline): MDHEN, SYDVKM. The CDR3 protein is CASSLSEGTYEQYF. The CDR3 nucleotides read TGTGCCAGCAGTTTGTCGGAGGGAACCTACGAGCAGTACTTC.

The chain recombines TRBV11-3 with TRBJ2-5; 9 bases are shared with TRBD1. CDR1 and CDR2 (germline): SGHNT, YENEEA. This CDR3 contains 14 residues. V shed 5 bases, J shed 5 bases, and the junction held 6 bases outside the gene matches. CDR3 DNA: TGTGCCAGCAGCGGGACAGGGAGTTTCGAGACCCAGTACTTC. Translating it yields CASSGTGSFETQYF.

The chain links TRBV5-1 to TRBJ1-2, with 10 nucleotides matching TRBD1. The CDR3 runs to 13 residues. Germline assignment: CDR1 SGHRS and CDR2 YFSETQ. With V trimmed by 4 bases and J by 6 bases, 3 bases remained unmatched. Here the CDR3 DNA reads TGCGCCAGCAGCCAGGACAGGGGGGATGGCTACACCTTC. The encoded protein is CASSQDRGDGYTF.

The CDR3: CASSLGAGAWGETQYF. The CDR3 coding sequence is TGTGCCAGCAGCTTAGGTGCGGGAGCCTGGGGGGAGACCCAGTACTTC. The V gene is TRBV7-6, the J gene TRBJ2-5, with 7 bases lining up with TRBD2. The CDR3 covers 16 residues. Unmatched junction bases numbered 10, after V lost 1 base and J lost 5 bases. Per germline, CDR1 SGHVS and CDR2 FNYEAQ.

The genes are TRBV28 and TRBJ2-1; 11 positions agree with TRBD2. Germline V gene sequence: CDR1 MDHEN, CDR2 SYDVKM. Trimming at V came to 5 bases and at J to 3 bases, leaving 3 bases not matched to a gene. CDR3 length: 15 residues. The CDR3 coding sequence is TGTGCCAGCAGTGAACTAGCGGGAGTCTACAATGAGCAGTTCTTC. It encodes CASSELAGVYNEQFF.

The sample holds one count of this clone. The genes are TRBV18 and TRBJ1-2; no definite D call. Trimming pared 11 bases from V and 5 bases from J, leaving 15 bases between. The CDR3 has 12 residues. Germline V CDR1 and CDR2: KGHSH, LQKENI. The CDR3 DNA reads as TGTGCCGGGTCATATCGCGGGTATGGCTACACCTTC. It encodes CAGSYRGYGYTF.

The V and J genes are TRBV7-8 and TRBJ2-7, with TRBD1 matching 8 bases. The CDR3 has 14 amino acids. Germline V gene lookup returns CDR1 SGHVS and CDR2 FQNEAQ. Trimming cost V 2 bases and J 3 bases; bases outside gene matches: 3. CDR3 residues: CASSLSRGHYEQYF. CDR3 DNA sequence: TGTGCCAGCAGCTTAAGCAGGGGGCACTACGAGCAGTACTTC.

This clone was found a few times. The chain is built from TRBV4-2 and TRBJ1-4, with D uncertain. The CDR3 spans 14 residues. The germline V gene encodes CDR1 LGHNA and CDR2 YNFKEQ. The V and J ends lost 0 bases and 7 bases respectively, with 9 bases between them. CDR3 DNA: TGTGCCAGCAGCCAAGATCTGGGAGGTGAAAAACTGTTTTTT. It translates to CASSQDLGGEKLFF.

CDR3 in DNA: TGCGCCAGCAGCTTGGATTCCAGTAAAACCTACGAGCAGTACTTC. It codes for CASSLDSSKTYEQYF. The V and J genes are TRBV5-1 and TRBJ2-7; D not resolved. This CDR3 has 15 residues. V gave up 0 bases and J gave up 2 bases, with 12 bases separating them. CDR1 and CDR2 (germline): SGHRS, YFSETQ.

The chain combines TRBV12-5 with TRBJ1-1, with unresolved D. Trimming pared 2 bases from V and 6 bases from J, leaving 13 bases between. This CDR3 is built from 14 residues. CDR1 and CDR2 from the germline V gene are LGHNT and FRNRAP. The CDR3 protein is CASGLPIRRPEAFF. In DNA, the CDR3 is TGTGCTAGTGGTTTGCCAATCCGGAGGCCTGAAGCTTTCTTT.

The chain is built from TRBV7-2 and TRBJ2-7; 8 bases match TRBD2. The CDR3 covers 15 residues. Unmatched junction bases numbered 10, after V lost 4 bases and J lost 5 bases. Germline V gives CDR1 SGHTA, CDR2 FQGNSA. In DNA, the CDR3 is TGTGCCAGCAGCTACCCCGGGAGGGGGGGAAACGAGCAGTACTTC. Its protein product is CASSYPGRGGNEQYF.